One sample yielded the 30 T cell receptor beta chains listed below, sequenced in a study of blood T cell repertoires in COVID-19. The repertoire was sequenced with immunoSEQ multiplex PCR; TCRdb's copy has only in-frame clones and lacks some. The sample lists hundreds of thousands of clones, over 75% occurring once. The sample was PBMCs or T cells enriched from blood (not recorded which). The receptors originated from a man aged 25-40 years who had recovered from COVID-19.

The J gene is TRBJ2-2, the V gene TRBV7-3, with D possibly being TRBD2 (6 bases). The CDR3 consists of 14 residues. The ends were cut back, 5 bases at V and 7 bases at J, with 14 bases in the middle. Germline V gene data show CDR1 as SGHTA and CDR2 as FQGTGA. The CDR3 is CASSPGLIGGELFF. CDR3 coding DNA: TGTGCCAGCAGCCCAGGACTAATTGGCGGGGAGCTGTTTTTT. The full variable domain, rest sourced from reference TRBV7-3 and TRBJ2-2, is GAGVSQTPSNKVTEKGKYVELRCDPISGHTALYWYRQSLGQGPEFLIYFQGTGAADDSGLPNDRFFAVRPEGSVSTLKIQRTERGDSAVYLCASSPGLIGGELFFGEGSRLTVL.

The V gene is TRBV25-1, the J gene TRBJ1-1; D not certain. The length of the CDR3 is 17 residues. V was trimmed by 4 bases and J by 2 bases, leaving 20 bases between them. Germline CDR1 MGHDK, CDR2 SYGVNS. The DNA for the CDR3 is TGTGCCAGCAGTGCCCTAACTTCAGTGGCAGGTAACACTGAAGCTTTCTTT. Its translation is CASSALTSVAGNTEAFF.

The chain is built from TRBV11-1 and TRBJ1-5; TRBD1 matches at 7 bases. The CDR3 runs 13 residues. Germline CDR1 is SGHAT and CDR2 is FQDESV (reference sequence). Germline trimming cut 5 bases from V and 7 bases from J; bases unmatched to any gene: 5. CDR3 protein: CASSPEGGQPQHF. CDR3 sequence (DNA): TGTGCCAGCAGCCCAGAAGGGGGCCAGCCCCAGCATTTT.

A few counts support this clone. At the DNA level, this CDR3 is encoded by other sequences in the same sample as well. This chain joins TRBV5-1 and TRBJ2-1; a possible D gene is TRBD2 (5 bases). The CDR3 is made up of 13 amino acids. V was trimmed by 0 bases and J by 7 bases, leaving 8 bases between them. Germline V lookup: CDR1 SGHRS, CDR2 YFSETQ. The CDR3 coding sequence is TGCGCCAGCAGCTTGGGCTCGGGGAATGAGCAGTTCTTC. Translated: CASSLGSGNEQFF.

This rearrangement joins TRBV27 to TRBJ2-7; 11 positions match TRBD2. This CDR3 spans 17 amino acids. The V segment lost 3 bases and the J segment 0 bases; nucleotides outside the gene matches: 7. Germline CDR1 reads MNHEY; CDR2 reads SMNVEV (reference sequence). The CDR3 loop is CASSFSPSGGSSYEQYF. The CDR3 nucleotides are TGTGCCAGCAGTTTCTCCCCTAGCGGGGGGAGCTCCTACGAGCAGTACTTC.

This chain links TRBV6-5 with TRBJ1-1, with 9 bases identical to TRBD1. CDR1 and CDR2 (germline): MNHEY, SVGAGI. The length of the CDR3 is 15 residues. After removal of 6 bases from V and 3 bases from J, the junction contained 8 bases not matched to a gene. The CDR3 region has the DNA TGTGCCAGCAGCCCGGGACAGGGTAAAGACACTGAAGCTTTCTTT. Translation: CASSPGQGKDTEAFF.

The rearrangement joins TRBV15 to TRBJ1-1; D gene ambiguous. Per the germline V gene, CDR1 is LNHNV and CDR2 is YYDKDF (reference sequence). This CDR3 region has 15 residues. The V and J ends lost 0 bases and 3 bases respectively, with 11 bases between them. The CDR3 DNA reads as TGTGCCACCAGCAGAGAATACCCGGTGGACACTGAAGCTTTCTTT. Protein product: CATSREYPVDTEAFF. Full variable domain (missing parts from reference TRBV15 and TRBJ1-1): DAMVIQNPRYQVTQFGKPVTLSCSQTLNHNVMYWYQQKSSQAPKLLFHYYDKDFNNEADTPDNFQSRRPNTSFCFLDIRSPGLGDTAMYLCATSREYPVDTEAFFGQGTRLTVV.

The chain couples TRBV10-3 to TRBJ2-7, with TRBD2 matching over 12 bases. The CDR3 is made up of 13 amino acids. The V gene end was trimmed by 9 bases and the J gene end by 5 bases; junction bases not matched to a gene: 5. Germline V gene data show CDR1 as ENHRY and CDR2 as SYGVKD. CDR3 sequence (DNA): TGTGCCATAACTAGCGGGAGGAATGACGAGCAGTACTTC. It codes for CAITSGRNDEQYF.

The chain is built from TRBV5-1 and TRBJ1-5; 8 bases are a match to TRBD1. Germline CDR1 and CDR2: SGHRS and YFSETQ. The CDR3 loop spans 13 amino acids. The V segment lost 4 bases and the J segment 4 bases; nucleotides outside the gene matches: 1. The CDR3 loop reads CASSRTGNQPQHF. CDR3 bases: TGCGCCAGCAGCAGGACAGGGAATCAGCCCCAGCATTTT. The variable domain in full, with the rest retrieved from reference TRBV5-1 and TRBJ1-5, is KAGVTQTPRYLIKTRGQQVTLSCSPISGHRSVSWYQQTPGQGLQFLFEYFSETQRNKGNFPGRFSGRQFSNSRSEMNVSTLELGDSALYLCASSRTGNQPQHFGDGTRLSIL.

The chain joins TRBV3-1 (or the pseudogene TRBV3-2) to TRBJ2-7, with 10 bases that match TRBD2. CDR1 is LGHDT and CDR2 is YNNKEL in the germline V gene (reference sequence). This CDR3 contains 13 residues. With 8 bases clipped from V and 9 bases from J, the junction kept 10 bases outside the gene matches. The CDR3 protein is CASEAGGPRVQYF. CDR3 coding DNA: TGTGCCAGCGAAGCGGGAGGGCCTAGAGTGCAGTACTTC.

The CDR3 sequence is CASSQGGGIADTGELFF. The CDR3 DNA reads as TGTGCCAGCAGCCAAGGCGGAGGGATAGCGGACACCGGGGAGCTGTTTTTT. The chain has TRBV3-1 (or the pseudogene TRBV3-2) and TRBJ2-2; TRBD2 is a possible D gene (6 bases). The germline CDR1 and CDR2 sequences are LGHDT and YNNKEL (reference sequence). CDR3 length: 17 residues. Trimming stripped 1 base from V and 3 bases from J, with 15 bases between.

The CDR3 region has the DNA TGTGCCAGCAGTACGGGACAGGGAAGGATTTTAGGAGCTTTCTTT. It codes for CASSTGQGRILGAFF. The chain couples TRBV28 to TRBJ1-1, with 9 nucleotides matching TRBD1. Germline V CDR1 and CDR2: MDHEN, SYDVKM. V was clipped by 5 bases and J by 10 bases; unmatched bases: 14. The CDR3 is 15 residues long.

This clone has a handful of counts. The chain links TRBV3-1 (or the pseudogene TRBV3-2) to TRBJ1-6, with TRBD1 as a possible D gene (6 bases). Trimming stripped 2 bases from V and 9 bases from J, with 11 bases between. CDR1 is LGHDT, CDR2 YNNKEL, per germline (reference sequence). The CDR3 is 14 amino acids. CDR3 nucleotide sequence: TGTGCCAGCAGCCAACAAACAGGGAGTTCACCCCTCCACTTT. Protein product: CASSQQTGSSPLHF.

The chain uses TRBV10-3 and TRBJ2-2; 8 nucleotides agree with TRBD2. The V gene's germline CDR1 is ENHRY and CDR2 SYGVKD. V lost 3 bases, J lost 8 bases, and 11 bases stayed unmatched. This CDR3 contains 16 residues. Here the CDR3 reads CAISDLAGGPGGELFF. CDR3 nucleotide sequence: TGTGCCATCAGTGACTTGGCGGGAGGTCCAGGTGGGGAGCTGTTTTTT.

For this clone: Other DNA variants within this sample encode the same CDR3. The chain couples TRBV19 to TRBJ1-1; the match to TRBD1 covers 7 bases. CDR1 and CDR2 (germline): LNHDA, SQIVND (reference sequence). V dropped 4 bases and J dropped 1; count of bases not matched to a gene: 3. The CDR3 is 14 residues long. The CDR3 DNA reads TGTGCCAGTAGTAGAGGACAGGCGAACACTGAAGCTTTCTTT. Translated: CASSRGQANTEAFF.

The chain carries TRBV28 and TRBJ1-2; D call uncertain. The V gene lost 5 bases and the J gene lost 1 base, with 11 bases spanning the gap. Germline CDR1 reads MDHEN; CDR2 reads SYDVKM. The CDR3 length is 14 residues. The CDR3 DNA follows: TGTGCCAGCAGTCCTTCAACGGTTAACTATGGCTACACCTTC. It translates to CASSPSTVNYGYTF.

The CDR3 spells CASSEGQGALEQFF. In DNA form, the CDR3 reads TGTGCCAGCAGCGAGGGACAGGGGGCTCTTGAGCAGTTCTTC. The rearrangement joins TRBV9 to TRBJ2-1; 12 bases fit TRBD1. The germline V gene encodes CDR1 SGDLS and CDR2 YYNGEE. This CDR3 spans 14 amino acids. With 3 bases clipped from V and 9 bases from J, the junction kept 4 bases outside the gene matches.

The CDR3 sequence is CASSLGNQGNEQFF. CDR3 coding DNA: TGTGCCAGCAGCTTAGGTAACCAGGGGAATGAGCAGTTCTTC. The gene calls are TRBV11-3 and TRBJ2-1; tentatively, D is TRBD1 (6 bases). The CDR3 extends over 14 amino acids. V was clipped by 1 base and J by 7 bases, with 11 bases between them. CDR1 is SGHNT and CDR2 is YENEEA in the germline V gene.

DNA for the CDR3: TGTGCCAGCAGCTTGCTAAACAGGGGAACTGGAAACACCATATATTTT. This codes for CASSLLNRGTGNTIYF. The chain joins TRBV7-8 to TRBJ1-3, with TRBD1 matching 7 bases. From germline, CDR1 is SGHVS and CDR2 FQNEAQ. The CDR3 has 16 residues. V shed 3 bases and J 2 bases; nucleotides not matched to a gene: 7.

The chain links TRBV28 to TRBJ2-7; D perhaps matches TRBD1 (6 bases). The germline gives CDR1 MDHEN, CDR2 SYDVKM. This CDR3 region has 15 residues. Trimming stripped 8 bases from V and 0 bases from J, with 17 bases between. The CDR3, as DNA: TGTGCCAGCGGGGGTAGGGACAAGAGCTCCTACGAGCAGTACTTC. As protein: CASGGRDKSSYEQYF.

The CDR3 coding sequence is TGTGCCAGCCGGGGACAGGGACTTGACACCATATATTTT. Translating gives CASRGQGLDTIYF. The J gene is TRBJ1-3, the V gene TRBV28, with 9 bases lining up with TRBD1. Germline values: CDR1 MDHEN, CDR2 SYDVKM. V dropped 8 bases and J dropped 8; count of bases not matched to a gene: 7. The CDR3 spans 13 residues.

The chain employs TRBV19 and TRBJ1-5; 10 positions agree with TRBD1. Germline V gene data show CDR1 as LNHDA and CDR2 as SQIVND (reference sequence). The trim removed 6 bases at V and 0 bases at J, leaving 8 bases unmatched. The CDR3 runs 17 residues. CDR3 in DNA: TGTGCCAGTAGCACCGGGACAGGGGCTTATAGCAATCAGCCCCAGCATTTT. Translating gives CASSTGTGAYSNQPQHF.

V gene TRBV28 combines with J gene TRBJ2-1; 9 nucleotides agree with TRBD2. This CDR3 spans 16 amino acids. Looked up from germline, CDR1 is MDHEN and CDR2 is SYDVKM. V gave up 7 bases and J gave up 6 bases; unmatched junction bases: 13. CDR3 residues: CASNTPAGGPVNEQFF. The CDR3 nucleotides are TGTGCCAGCAACACTCCGGCGGGAGGGCCGGTCAATGAGCAGTTCTTC.

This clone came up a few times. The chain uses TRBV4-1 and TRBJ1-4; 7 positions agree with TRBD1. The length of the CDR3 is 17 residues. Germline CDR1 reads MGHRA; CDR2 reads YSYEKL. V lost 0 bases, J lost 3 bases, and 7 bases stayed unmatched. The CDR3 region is CASSQDPEGASNEKLFF. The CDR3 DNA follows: TGCGCCAGCAGCCAAGATCCTGAGGGGGCGTCTAATGAAAAACTGTTTTTT.

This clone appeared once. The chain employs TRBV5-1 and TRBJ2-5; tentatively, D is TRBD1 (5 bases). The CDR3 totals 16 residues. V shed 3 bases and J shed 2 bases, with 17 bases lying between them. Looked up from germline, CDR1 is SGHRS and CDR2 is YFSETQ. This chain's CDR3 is CASSYDPTSGQETQYF. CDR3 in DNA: TGCGCCAGCAGCTACGACCCTACCTCAGGGCAAGAGACCCAGTACTTC.

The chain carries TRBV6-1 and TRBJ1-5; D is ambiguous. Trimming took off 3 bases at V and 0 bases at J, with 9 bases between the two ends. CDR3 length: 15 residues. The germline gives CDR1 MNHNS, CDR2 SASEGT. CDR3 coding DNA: TGTGCCAGCAGTGACCTACCAACTAGCAATCAGCCCCAGCATTTT. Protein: CASSDLPTSNQPQHF.

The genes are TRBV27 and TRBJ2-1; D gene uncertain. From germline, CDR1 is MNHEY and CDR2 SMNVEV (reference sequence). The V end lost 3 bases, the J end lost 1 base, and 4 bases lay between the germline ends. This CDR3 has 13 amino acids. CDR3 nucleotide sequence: TGTGCCAGCAGTTTTCAATCCTACAATGAGCAGTTCTTC. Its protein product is CASSFQSYNEQFF.

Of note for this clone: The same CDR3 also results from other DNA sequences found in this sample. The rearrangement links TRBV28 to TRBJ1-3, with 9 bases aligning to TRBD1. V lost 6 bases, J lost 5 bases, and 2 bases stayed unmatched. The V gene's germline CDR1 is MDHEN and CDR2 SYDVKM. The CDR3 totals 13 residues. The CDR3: CASRGQGRNTIYF. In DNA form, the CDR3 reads TGTGCCAGCAGGGGACAGGGAAGAAACACCATATATTTT.

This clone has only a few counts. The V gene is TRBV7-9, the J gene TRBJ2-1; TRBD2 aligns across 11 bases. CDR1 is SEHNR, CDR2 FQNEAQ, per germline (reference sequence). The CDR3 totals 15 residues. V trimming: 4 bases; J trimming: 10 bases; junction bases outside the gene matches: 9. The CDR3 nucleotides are TGTGCCAGCAGCTCCGAGACTAGCGGGATGATGGAGCAGTTCTTC. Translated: CASSSETSGMMEQFF. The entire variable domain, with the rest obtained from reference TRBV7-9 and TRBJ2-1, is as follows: DTGVSQNPRHKITKRGQNVTFRCDPISEHNRLYWYRQTLGQGPEFLTYFQNEAQLEKSRLLSDRFSAERPKGSFSTLEIQRTEQGDSAMYLCASSSETSGMMEQFFGPGTRLTVL.

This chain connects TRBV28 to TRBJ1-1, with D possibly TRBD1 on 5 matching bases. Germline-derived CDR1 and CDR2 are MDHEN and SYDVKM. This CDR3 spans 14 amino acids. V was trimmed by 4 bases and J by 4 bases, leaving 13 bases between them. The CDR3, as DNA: TGTGCCAGCAGTTCAGACAGATTTTCCACTGAAGCTTTCTTT. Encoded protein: CASSSDRFSTEAFF.